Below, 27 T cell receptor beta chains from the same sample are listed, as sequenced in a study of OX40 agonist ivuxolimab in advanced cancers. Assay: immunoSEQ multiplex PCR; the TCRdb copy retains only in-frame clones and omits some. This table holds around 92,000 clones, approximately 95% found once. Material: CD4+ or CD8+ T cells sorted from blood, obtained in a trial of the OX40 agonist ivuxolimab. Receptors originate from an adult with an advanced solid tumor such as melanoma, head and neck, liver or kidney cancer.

In DNA, the CDR3 is TGTGCCAGCAGTGAAGCGGGGGATGCGTATCAGCCCCAGCATTTT. It specifies CASSEAGDAYQPQHF. This chain joins TRBV25-1 and TRBJ1-5, with D possibly TRBD1 on 5 matching bases. The CDR3 consists of 15 residues. CDR1 and CDR2 from the germline V gene are MGHDK and SYGVNS. V was trimmed by 2 bases and J by 5 bases, leaving 13 bases between them. Filled out from reference TRBV25-1 and TRBJ1-5, the complete variable domain reads EADIYQTPRYLVIGTGKKITLECSQTMGHDKMYWYQQDPGMELHLIHYSYGVNSTEKGDLSSESTVSRIRTEHFPLTLESARPSHTSQYLCASSEAGDAYQPQHFGDGTRLSIL.

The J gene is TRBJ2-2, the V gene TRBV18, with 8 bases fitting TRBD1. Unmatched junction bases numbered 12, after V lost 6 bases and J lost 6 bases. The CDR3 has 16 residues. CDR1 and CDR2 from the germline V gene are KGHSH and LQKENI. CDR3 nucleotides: TGTGCCAGCTCTCGACCCCAGGGGGCGGCCGCCGGGGAGCTGTTTTTT. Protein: CASSRPQGAAAGELFF.

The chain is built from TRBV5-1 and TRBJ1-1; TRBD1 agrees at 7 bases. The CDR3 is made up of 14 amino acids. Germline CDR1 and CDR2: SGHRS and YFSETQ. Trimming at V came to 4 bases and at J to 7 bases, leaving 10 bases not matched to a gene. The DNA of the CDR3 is TGCGCCAGCAGCCCCCTCGGACAGGCCCTTGAAGCTTTCTTT. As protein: CASSPLGQALEAFF. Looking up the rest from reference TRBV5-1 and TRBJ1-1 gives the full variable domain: KAGVTQTPRYLIKTRGQQVTLSCSPISGHRSVSWYQQTPGQGLQFLFEYFSETQRNKGNFPGRFSGRQFSNSRSEMNVSTLELGDSALYLCASSPLGQALEAFFGQGTRLTVV.

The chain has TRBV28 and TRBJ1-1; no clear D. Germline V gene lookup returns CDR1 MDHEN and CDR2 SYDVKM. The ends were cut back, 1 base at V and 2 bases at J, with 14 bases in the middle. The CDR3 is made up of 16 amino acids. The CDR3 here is CASSLYGTVRNTEAFF. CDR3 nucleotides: TGTGCCAGCAGTTTATACGGCACCGTTAGAAACACTGAAGCTTTCTTT. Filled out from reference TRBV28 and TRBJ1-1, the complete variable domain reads DVKVTQSSRYLVKRTGEKVFLECVQDMDHENMFWYRQDPGLGLRLIYFSYDVKMKEKGDIPEGYSVSREKKERFSLILESASTNQTSMYLCASSLYGTVRNTEAFFGQGTRLTVV.

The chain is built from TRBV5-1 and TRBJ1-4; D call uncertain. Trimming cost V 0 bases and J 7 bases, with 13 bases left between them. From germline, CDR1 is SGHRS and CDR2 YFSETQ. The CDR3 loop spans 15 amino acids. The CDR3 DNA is TGCGCCAGCAGCTTGGCCGCCAGGATGGGTGAAAAACTGTTTTTT. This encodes CASSLAARMGEKLFF.

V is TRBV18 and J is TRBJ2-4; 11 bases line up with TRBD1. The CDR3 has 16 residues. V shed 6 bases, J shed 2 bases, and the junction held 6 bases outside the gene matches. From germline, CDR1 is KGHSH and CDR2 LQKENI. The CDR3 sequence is CASSPGQGGTKNIQYF. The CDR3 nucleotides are TGTGCCAGCTCCCCGGGACAGGGGGGAACCAAAAACATTCAGTACTTC. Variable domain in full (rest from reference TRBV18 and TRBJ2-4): NAGVMQNPRHLVRRRGQEARLRCSPMKGHSHVYWYRQLPEEGLKFMVYLQKENIIDESGMPKERFSAEFPKEGPSILRIQQVVRGDSAAYFCASSPGQGGTKNIQYFGAGTRLSVL.

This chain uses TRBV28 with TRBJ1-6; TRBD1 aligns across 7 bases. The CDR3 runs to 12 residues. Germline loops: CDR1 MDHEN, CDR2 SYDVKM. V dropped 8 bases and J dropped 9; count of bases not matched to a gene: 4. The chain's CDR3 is CASLPGGSPLHF. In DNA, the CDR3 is TGTGCCAGCCTCCCAGGGGGTTCACCCCTCCACTTT.

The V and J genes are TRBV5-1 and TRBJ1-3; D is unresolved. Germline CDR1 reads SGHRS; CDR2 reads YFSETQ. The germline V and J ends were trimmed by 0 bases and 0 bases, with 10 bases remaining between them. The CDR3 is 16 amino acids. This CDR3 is CASSLAAVNSGNTIYF. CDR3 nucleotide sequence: TGCGCCAGCAGCTTGGCAGCGGTCAACTCTGGAAACACCATATATTTT.

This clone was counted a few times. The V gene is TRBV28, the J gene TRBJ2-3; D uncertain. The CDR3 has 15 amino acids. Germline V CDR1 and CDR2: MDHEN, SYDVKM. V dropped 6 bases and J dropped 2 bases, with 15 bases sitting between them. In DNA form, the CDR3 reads TGTGCCAGCAGGGTGAAGCCCAGTGACACAGATACGCAGTATTTT. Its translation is CASRVKPSDTDTQYF. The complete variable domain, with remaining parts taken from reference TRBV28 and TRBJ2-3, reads DVKVTQSSRYLVKRTGEKVFLECVQDMDHENMFWYRQDPGLGLRLIYFSYDVKMKEKGDIPEGYSVSREKKERFSLILESASTNQTSMYLCASRVKPSDTDTQYFGPGTRLTVL.

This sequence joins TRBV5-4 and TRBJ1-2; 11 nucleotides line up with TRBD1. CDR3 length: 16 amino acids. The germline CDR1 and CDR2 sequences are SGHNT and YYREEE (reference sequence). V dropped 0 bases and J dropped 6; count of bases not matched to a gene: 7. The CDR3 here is CASSLAPGTGGNGYTF. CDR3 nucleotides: TGTGCCAGCAGCTTGGCCCCCGGGACAGGGGGAAATGGCTACACCTTC.

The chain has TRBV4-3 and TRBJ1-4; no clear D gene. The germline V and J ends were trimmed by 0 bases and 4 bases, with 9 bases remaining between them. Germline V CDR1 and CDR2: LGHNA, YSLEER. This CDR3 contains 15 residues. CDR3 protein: CASSQEGQNNEKLFF. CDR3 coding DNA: TGCGCCAGCAGCCAAGAAGGGCAGAATAATGAAAAACTGTTTTTT.

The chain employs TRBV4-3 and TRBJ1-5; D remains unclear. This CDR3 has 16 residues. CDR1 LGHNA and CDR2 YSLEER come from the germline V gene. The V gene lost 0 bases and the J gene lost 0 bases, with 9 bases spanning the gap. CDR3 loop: CASSQEHGYSNQPQHF. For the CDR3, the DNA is TGCGCCAGCAGCCAAGAACACGGCTATAGCAATCAGCCCCAGCATTTT.

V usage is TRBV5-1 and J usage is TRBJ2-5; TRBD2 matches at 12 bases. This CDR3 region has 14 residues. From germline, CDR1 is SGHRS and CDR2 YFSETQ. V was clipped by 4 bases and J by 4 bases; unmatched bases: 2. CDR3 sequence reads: CASSRGLAGETQYF. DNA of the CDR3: TGCGCCAGCAGCCGGGGACTAGCGGGAGAGACCCAGTACTTC. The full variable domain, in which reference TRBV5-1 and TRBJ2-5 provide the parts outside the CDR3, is KAGVTQTPRYLIKTRGQQVTLSCSPISGHRSVSWYQQTPGQGLQFLFEYFSETQRNKGNFPGRFSGRQFSNSRSEMNVSTLELGDSALYLCASSRGLAGETQYFGPGTRLLVL.

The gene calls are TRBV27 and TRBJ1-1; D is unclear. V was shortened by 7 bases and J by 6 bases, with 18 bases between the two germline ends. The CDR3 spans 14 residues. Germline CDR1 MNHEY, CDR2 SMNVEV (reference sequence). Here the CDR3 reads CASKKTEMTPEAFF. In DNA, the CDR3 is TGTGCCAGCAAAAAGACGGAGATGACCCCTGAAGCTTTCTTT.

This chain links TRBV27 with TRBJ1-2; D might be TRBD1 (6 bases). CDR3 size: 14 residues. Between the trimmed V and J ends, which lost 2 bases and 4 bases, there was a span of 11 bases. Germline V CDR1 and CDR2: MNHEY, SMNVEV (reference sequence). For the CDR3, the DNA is TGTGCCAGCAGTTTAAGGGGGAGCGGCTATGGCTACACCTTC. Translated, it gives CASSLRGSGYGYTF.

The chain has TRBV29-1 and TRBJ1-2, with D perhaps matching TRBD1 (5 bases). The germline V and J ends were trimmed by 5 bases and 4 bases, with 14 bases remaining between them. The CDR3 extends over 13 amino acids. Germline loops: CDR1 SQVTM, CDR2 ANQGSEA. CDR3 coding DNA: TGCAGCGTTATCCCGGCGGGGACCTATGGCTACACCTTC. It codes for CSVIPAGTYGYTF.

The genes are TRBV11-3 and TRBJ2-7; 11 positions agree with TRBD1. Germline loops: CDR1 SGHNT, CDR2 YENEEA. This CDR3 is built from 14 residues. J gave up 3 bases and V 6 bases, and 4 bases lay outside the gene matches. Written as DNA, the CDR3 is TGTGCCAGCAGTCCCGGGACAGGGGGCTACGAGCAGTACTTC. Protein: CASSPGTGGYEQYF. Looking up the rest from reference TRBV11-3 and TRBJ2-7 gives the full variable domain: EAGVVQSPRYKIIEKKQPVAFWCNPISGHNTLYWYLQNLGQGPELLIRYENEEAVDDSQLPKDRFSAERLKGVDSTLKIQPAELGDSAVYLCASSPGTGGYEQYFGPGTRLTVT.

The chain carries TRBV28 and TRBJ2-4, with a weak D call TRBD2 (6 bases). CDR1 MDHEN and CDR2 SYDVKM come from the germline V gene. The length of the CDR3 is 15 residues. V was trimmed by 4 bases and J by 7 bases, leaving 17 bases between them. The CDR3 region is CASSSGRLGGNIQYF. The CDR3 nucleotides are TGTGCCAGCAGTTCGGGGAGACTAGGCGGGAACATTCAGTACTTC. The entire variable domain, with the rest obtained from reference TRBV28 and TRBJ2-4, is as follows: DVKVTQSSRYLVKRTGEKVFLECVQDMDHENMFWYRQDPGLGLRLIYFSYDVKMKEKGDIPEGYSVSREKKERFSLILESASTNQTSMYLCASSSGRLGGNIQYFGAGTRLSVL.

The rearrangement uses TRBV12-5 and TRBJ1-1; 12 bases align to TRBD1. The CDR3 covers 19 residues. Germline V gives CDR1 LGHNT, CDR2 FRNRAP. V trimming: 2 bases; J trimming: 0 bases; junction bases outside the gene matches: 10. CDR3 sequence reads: CASGLTRDRGLLMNTEAFF. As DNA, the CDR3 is TGTGCTAGTGGTTTGACCCGGGACAGGGGGCTCCTCATGAACACTGAAGCTTTCTTT.

CDR3 in DNA: TGTGCTAGTGGTTTGGTAATCAGGGATCGCTCCTACGAGCAGTACTTC. It translates to CASGLVIRDRSYEQYF. The chain joins TRBV12-5 to TRBJ2-7; perhaps TRBD1 as D (5 bases). Germline V gene lookup returns CDR1 LGHNT and CDR2 FRNRAP. V lost 0 bases, J lost 0 bases, and 12 bases lay in between. The CDR3 consists of 16 residues.

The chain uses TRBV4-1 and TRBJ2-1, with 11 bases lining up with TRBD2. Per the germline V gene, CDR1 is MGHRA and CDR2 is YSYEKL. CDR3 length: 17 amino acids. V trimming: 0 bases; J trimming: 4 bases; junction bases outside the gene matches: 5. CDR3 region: CASSQDYGTSGYNEQFF. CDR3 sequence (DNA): TGCGCCAGCAGCCAAGATTACGGGACTAGCGGTTACAATGAGCAGTTCTTC.

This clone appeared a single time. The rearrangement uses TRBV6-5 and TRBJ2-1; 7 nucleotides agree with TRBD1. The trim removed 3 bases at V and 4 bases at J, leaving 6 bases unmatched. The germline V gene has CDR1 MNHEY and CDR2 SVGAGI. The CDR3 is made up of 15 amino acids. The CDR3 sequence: CASSYRQGAYNEQFF. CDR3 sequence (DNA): TGTGCCAGCAGTTATAGACAGGGCGCGTACAATGAGCAGTTCTTC.

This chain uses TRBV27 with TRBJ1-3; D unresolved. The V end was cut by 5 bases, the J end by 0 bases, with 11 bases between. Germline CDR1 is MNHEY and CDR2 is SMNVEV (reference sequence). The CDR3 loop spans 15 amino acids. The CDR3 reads CASSPTVNSGNTIYF. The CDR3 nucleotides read TGTGCCAGCAGTCCCACGGTCAACTCTGGAAACACCATATATTTT.

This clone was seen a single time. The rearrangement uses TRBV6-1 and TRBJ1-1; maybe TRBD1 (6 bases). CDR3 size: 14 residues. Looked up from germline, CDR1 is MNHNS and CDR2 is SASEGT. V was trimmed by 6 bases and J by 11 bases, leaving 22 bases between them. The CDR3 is CASRRGGDAKSAFF. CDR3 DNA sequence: TGTGCCAGCAGACGAGGGGGGGACGCCAAGTCGGCTTTCTTT.

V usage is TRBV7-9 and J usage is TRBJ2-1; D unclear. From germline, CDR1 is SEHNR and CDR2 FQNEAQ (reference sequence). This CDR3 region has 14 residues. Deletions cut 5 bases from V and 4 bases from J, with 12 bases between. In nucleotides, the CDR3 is TGTGCCAGCAGCCCCATCGGACGGTACAATGAGCAGTTCTTC. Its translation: CASSPIGRYNEQFF.

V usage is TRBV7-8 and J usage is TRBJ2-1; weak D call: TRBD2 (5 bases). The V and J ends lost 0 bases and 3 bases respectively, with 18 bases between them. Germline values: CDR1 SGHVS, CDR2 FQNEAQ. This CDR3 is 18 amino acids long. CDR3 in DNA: TGTGCCAGCAGCTTAGCGGGCCTTGTCACGGGGTACTACAATGAGCAGTTCTTC. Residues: CASSLAGLVTGYYNEQFF.

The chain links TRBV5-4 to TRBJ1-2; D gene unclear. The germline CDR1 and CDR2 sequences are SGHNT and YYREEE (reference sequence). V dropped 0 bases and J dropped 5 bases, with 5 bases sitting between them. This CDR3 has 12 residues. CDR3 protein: CASSLDEYGYTF. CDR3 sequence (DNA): TGTGCCAGCAGCTTGGACGAGTATGGCTACACCTTC.